The 28 T cell receptor beta chains below all came from one sample that was sequenced in a study of blood T cell repertoires in COVID-19. Repertoires were generated with immunoSEQ multiplex PCR, while TCRdb's copy carries only in-frame clones and drops some. The sample has over 130,000 clones; 88% are singletons. The sample consisted of peripheral blood. Receptors were obtained from a man between 60 and 75 years old with active or convalescent COVID-19.

The chain is built from TRBV4-2 and TRBJ1-4, with D possibly matching TRBD1 (5 bases). The CDR3 has 15 residues. From germline, CDR1 is LGHNA and CDR2 YNFKEQ. V was trimmed by 1 base and J by 7 bases, leaving 13 bases between them. CDR3 in amino acids: CASSQGRGRGEKLFF. CDR3 sequence (DNA): TGTGCCAGCAGCCAAGGACGGGGGAGAGGTGAAAAACTGTTTTTT.

The gene calls are TRBV4-1 and TRBJ2-3; no clear D gene. The CDR3 spans 14 residues. V was cut by 5 bases and J by 2 bases, with 11 bases left in between. CDR1 is MGHRA, CDR2 YSYEKL, per germline. The CDR3 DNA follows: TGCGCCAGCAGCACCGGTACTAACACAGATACGCAGTATTTT. This translates into CASSTGTNTDTQYF.

The chain carries TRBV7-3 and TRBJ2-5; the D gene is possibly TRBD2 (6 bases). Germline CDR1 SGHTA, CDR2 FQGTGA. With 2 bases removed from V and 4 bases from J, the gap between germline ends came to 14 bases. The CDR3 length is 15 residues. The CDR3 nucleotides read TGTGCCAGCAGCTTAGTTGGCGGAGGGAGAGAGACCCAGTACTTC. Translating it yields CASSLVGGGRETQYF.

The rearrangement joins TRBV19 to TRBJ1-1; maybe TRBD1 (6 bases). V lost 4 bases to trimming and J lost 1 base, with 10 bases between them. Germline CDR1 is LNHDA and CDR2 is SQIVND (reference sequence). The CDR3 contains 14 residues. The CDR3 spells CASSKRTANTEAFF. CDR3 DNA: TGTGCCAGTAGTAAACGGACAGCGAACACTGAAGCTTTCTTT.

The chain has TRBV2 and TRBJ1-6, with D tentatively TRBD1 (6 bases). Germline CDR1 SNHLY, CDR2 FYNNEI. Trimming removed 2 bases from V and 5 bases from J, with 7 bases in between. The CDR3 totals 14 residues. DNA for the CDR3: TGTGCCAGCAGTGAAAGGGGGAATAATTCACCCCTCCACTTT. Its protein product is CASSERGNNSPLHF.

V and J are TRBV4-2 and TRBJ1-5; 9 bases are a match to TRBD1. Per the germline V gene, CDR1 is LGHNA and CDR2 is YNFKEQ. The CDR3 length is 14 residues. V was pared by 4 bases and J by 6 bases, with 4 bases of the junction left unmatched. The CDR3 nucleotides are TGTGCCAGCAGCCCGGGGACAGGGAGTCAGCCCCAGCATTTT. Translated, it gives CASSPGTGSQPQHF.

The V and J genes are TRBV7-2 and TRBJ1-4, with TRBD1 identical over 9 bases. The V gene end was trimmed by 6 bases and the J gene end by 4 bases; junction bases not matched to a gene: 6. This CDR3 has 15 residues. Germline CDR1 is SGHTA and CDR2 is FQGNSA. CDR3 DNA: TGTGCCAGCAGAAATTGGGGACAGGGTAATGAAAAACTGTTTTTT. Translation: CASRNWGQGNEKLFF.

The chain joins TRBV6-5 to TRBJ1-2; D unclear. The ends were cut back, 6 bases at V and 7 bases at J, with 9 bases in the middle. The CDR3 runs 11 residues. Germline assignment: CDR1 MNHEY and CDR2 SVGAGI. In DNA form, the CDR3 reads TGTGCCAGCAGGCGGGAATCTGGCTACACCTTC. Amino acids: CASRRESGYTF.

This clone was recorded only once. The chain has TRBV15 and TRBJ2-7; TRBD2 matches at 10 bases. Per germline, CDR1 LNHNV and CDR2 YYDKDF (reference sequence). With V trimmed by 1 base and J by 3 bases, 3 bases remained unmatched. The CDR3 sequence is 15 residues long. The CDR3 DNA reads as TGTGCCACCAGCAGAGGGACTAGCGGAGACTACGAGCAGTACTTC. Its protein is CATSRGTSGDYEQYF.

The gene calls are TRBV7-9 and TRBJ1-2; D is unclear. Looked up from germline, CDR1 is SEHNR and CDR2 is FQNEAQ (reference sequence). CDR3 length equals 14 residues. The V end was cut by 5 bases, the J end by 5 bases, with 15 bases between. The CDR3 DNA sequence: TGTGCCAGCAGCGAAACAGCGGGCGGGTATGGCTACACCTTC. Residues: CASSETAGGYGYTF.

V usage is TRBV19 and J usage is TRBJ2-1, with D maybe TRBD1 (6 bases). There are 14 residues in the CDR3. Germline CDR1 LNHDA, CDR2 SQIVND (reference sequence). V was shortened by 7 bases and J by 3 bases, with 13 bases between the two germline ends. This CDR3 reads CASTETGSYNEQFF. CDR3 DNA sequence: TGTGCCAGTACCGAAACAGGGAGCTACAATGAGCAGTTCTTC.

This chain links TRBV5-4 with TRBJ2-7; 7 bases are shared with TRBD2. The CDR3 runs 16 residues. From germline, CDR1 is SGHNT and CDR2 YYREEE (reference sequence). The V and J ends lost 0 bases and 4 bases, in that order; junction bases with no gene match: 10. This CDR3 reads CASSLGGGAVQYEQYF. CDR3 nucleotides: TGTGCCAGCAGCTTGGGGGGGGGAGCGGTCCAATACGAGCAGTACTTC. The full variable domain, completed using reference TRBV5-4 and TRBJ2-7, is ETGVTQSPTHLIKTRGQQVTLRCSSQSGHNTVSWYQQALGQGPQFIFQYYREEENGRGNFPPRFSGLQFPNYSSELNVNALELDDSALYLCASSLGGGAVQYEQYFGPGTRLTVT.

The V gene is TRBV3-1 (or the pseudogene TRBV3-2), the J gene TRBJ2-7; D may be TRBD2 (6 bases). Between the trimmed V and J ends, which lost 2 bases and 2 bases, there was a span of 10 bases. The germline V gene encodes CDR1 LGHDT and CDR2 YNNKEL (reference sequence). The CDR3 contains 14 residues. This chain's CDR3 is CASSQYGEAYEQYF. CDR3 DNA sequence: TGTGCCAGCAGCCAATACGGGGAGGCCTACGAGCAGTACTTC.

The chain couples TRBV28 to TRBJ1-1; D not resolved. Trimming shortened V by 5 bases and J by 1 base, and 14 bases separated the two germline ends. Germline assignment: CDR1 MDHEN and CDR2 SYDVKM. CDR3 size: 15 residues. Written as DNA, the CDR3 is TGTGCCAGCAGTCCCCGGGCGGGCCGGAACACTGAAGCTTTCTTT. It translates to CASSPRAGRNTEAFF.

This clone was observed once. V is TRBV6-5 and J is TRBJ2-7; 8 bases align to TRBD1. The CDR3 runs 14 residues. V lost 5 bases to trimming and J lost 4 bases; unmatched junction nucleotides: 7. Germline CDR1 is MNHEY and CDR2 is SVGAGI. CDR3 amino acids: CASSKQGESYEQYF. The CDR3 coding sequence is TGTGCCAGCAGTAAACAGGGGGAATCGTACGAGCAGTACTTC.

The chain is built from TRBV7-9 and TRBJ2-7; maybe TRBD2 (6 bases). The CDR3 is made up of 14 amino acids. CDR1 and CDR2 (germline): SEHNR, FQNEAQ (reference sequence). V lost 2 bases and J 3 bases, leaving 11 bases between the germline ends. The CDR3 loop is CASSLRGTNYEQYF. The CDR3 DNA reads as TGTGCCAGCAGCTTACGGGGGACGAACTACGAGCAGTACTTC.

The chain is built from TRBV3-1 (or the pseudogene TRBV3-2) and TRBJ1-2; 7 nucleotides align to TRBD1. After removal of 5 bases from V and 3 bases from J, the junction contained 9 bases not matched to a gene. The CDR3 is 15 amino acids. Germline CDR1 is LGHDT and CDR2 is YNNKEL (reference sequence). As DNA, the CDR3 is TGTGCCAGCAGCTTCCTGACCCAGGGGGACTATGGCTACACCTTC. As protein: CASSFLTQGDYGYTF.

The rearrangement joins TRBV2 to TRBJ1-5, with D maybe TRBD1 (5 bases). The ends were cut back, 6 bases at V and 7 bases at J, with 19 bases in the middle. CDR1 and CDR2 from the germline V gene are SNHLY and FYNNEI. This CDR3 has 15 residues. The CDR3 loop is CASRPGTMGGQPQHF. Written as DNA, the CDR3 is TGTGCCAGCAGACCCGGGACGATGGGAGGACAGCCCCAGCATTTT.

The chain has TRBV28 and TRBJ2-1; D gene ambiguous. With 2 bases removed from V and 12 bases from J, the gap between germline ends came to 11 bases. The CDR3 spans 12 residues. Germline V gene data show CDR1 as MDHEN and CDR2 as SYDVKM. CDR3 sequence reads: CASSLDSTTQFF. The CDR3 bases are TGTGCCAGCAGTTTAGACTCCACTACGCAGTTCTTC.

CDR3 protein: CASSLSDRGLGEQYF. The CDR3 DNA follows: TGTGCCAGCAGTTTATCCGACAGGGGGCTGGGCGAGCAGTACTTC. The chain has TRBV27 and TRBJ2-7, with TRBD1 identical over 10 bases. Germline V lookup: CDR1 MNHEY, CDR2 SMNVEV (reference sequence). With V trimmed by 0 bases and J by 6 bases, 5 bases remained unmatched. This CDR3 spans 15 amino acids.

The CDR3 spells CASSPRGGGNTIYF. The CDR3 bases are TGTGCCAGCAGCCCCCGGGGGGGTGGAAACACCATATATTTT. This chain links TRBV7-9 with TRBJ1-3; possibly TRBD1 for D (5 bases). V was cut by 5 bases and J by 3 bases, with 11 bases left in between. Germline CDR1 and CDR2: SEHNR and FQNEAQ (reference sequence). This CDR3 contains 14 residues.

This clone occurred once. The V and J genes are TRBV30 and TRBJ2-2, with a possible D match to TRBD1 (5 bases). V lost 0 bases and J 6 bases, leaving 8 bases between the germline ends. The CDR3 has 13 amino acids. Germline V gene data show CDR1 as GTSNPN and CDR2 as SVGIG (reference sequence). CDR3 sequence: CAWSVKGAGELFF. The CDR3 DNA reads TGTGCCTGGAGTGTTAAAGGGGCCGGGGAGCTGTTTTTT.

The chain links TRBV7-3 to TRBJ2-7; TRBD2 might be the D (5 bases). With 1 base removed from V and 0 bases from J, the gap between germline ends came to 7 bases. Germline lookup yields CDR1 SGHTA and CDR2 FQGTGA. This CDR3 region has 14 residues. DNA for the CDR3: TGTGCCAGCAGCTTAAAAGGGAGCTCCTACGAGCAGTACTTC. Its protein product is CASSLKGSSYEQYF.

The chain recombines TRBV2 with TRBJ2-1, with 10 nucleotides matching TRBD2. The CDR3 is 13 amino acids. The V gene's germline CDR1 is SNHLY and CDR2 FYNNEI. J gave up 10 bases and V 1 base, and 1 base lay outside the gene matches. CDR3 DNA: TGTGCCAGCAGTGAAGTAGCGGGAGGAGAGCAGTTCTTC. As protein: CASSEVAGGEQFF. Looking up the rest from reference TRBV2 and TRBJ2-1 gives the full variable domain: EPEVTQTPSHQVTQMGQEVILRCVPISNHLYFYWYRQILGQKVEFLVSFYNNEISEKSEIFDDQFSVERPDGSNFTLKIRSTKLEDSAMYFCASSEVAGGEQFFGPGTRLTVL.

This clone has a handful of counts. The chain employs TRBV25-1 and TRBJ1-2, with TRBD1 matching over 9 bases. Germline trimming cut 3 bases from V and 14 bases from J; bases unmatched to any gene: 16. The CDR3 runs 15 residues. Germline V gives CDR1 MGHDK, CDR2 SYGVNS. The CDR3 loop is CASSEAGQGTIGSTF. CDR3 sequence (DNA): TGTGCCAGCAGTGAGGCGGGACAGGGCACAATAGGGTCGACCTTC.

Here the CDR3 DNA reads TGTGCCAGCAGCTTCAGGGGGAGGAGCACAGATACGCAGTATTTT. Its protein is CASSFRGRSTDTQYF. The rearrangement links TRBV11-2 to TRBJ2-3, with a possible D match to TRBD1 (7 bases). The CDR3 runs 15 residues. With 3 bases removed from V and 0 bases from J, the gap between germline ends came to 10 bases. CDR1 and CDR2 (germline): SGHAT, FQNNGV. The variable domain in full, with the rest retrieved from reference TRBV11-2 and TRBJ2-3, is EAGVAQSPRYKIIEKRQSVAFWCNPISGHATLYWYQQILGQGPKLLIQFQNNGVVDDSQLPKDRFSAERLKGVDSTLKIQPAKLEDSAVYLCASSFRGRSTDTQYFGPGTRLTVL.

The V call is TRBV13, the J call TRBJ1-6; a possible D gene is TRBD1 (6 bases). The V gene's germline CDR1 is PRHDT and CDR2 FYEKMQ (reference sequence). This CDR3 comprises 14 residues. Trimming pared 1 base from V and 9 bases from J, leaving 10 bases between. CDR3 nucleotide sequence: TGTGCCAGCAGCTTAGCGGGGGGCGCTTCACCCCTCCACTTT. Translating it yields CASSLAGGASPLHF.

The CDR3 loop reads CASSSLRWLLETQYF. The CDR3 nucleotides are TGTGCCAGCAGTTCCCTCCGATGGCTCCTGGAGACCCAGTACTTC. V and J are TRBV28 and TRBJ2-5; D is undetermined. In germline, CDR1 is MDHEN, CDR2 SYDVKM. Trimming shortened V by 4 bases and J by 5 bases, and 17 bases separated the two germline ends. There are 15 residues in the CDR3.